The 25 T cell receptor beta chains presented below share a single source sample, sequenced in a study of T-cell memory formation after mild COVID-19 (dated by TCRdb to the early 2020s). Libraries came from 5' RACE. The instrument was an Illumina NovaSeq 6000. TCRdb cleaned the public reads at Q25 with fastp, built clones with MiXCR and kept in-frame beta chains. Each entry is one CDR3 protein sequence, shown with its most common DNA and genes. Here the sample has some 88,000 distinct CDR3 sequences; around 25% occur a single time. The ten top clones hold roughly 39% of the sample. Sequencing used PBMCs or a T cell subset sorted from them (not recorded which). The receptor set was obtained from a man aged 18 to 29 who had mild COVID-19 (a few samples of this study predate the infection). The sample titles of this study are shuffled in the database, so cell type and time point are left out; the donor was told from shared clones.

The chain has TRBV6-2 or TRBV6-3 and TRBJ2-7, with D maybe TRBD1 (6 bases). In germline, CDR1 is MNHEY, CDR2 SVGEGT. The CDR3 sequence is 14 residues long. With 7 bases removed from V and 5 bases from J, the gap between germline ends came to 18 bases. The CDR3 protein is CASIHRDPGDEQYV. CDR3 bases: TGTGCCAGCATCCACAGGGACCCCGGGGACGAGCAGTACGTC.

This clonotype was seen at least ten times. This rearrangement joins TRBV7-9 to TRBJ2-1; 10 nucleotides line up with TRBD2. Germline CDR1 and CDR2: SEHNR and FQNEAQ (reference sequence). The V and J ends lost 3 bases and 10 bases, in that order; junction bases with no gene match: 6. This CDR3 has 14 amino acids. The CDR3 coding sequence is TGTGCCAGCAGCTTTGGAACTAGCGGGGACGAGCAGTTCTTC. Protein product: CASSFGTSGDEQFF. The whole variable domain, remainder taken from reference TRBV7-9 and TRBJ2-1, is DTGVSQNPRHKITKRGQNVTFRCDPISEHNRLYWYRQTLGQGPEFLTYFQNEAQLEKSRLLSDRFSAERPKGSFSTLEIQRTEQGDSAMYLCASSFGTSGDEQFFGPGTRLTVL.

This clonotype was seen at least ten times. The DNA for the CDR3 is TGTGCCAGCAGTTCCCGAGGAGGGGGGAATGAGCAGTTCTTC. Amino acids: CASSSRGGGNEQFF. V and J are TRBV12-3 or TRBV12-4 and TRBJ2-1; D may match TRBD1 or TRBD2 (6 bases each). The CDR3 is made up of 14 amino acids. V lost 4 bases to trimming and J lost 7 bases, with 14 bases between them.

This sequence joins TRBV7-9 and TRBJ1-1, with TRBD1 identical over 9 bases. Trimming cost V 6 bases and J 3 bases; bases outside gene matches: 2. Germline CDR1 reads SEHNR; CDR2 reads FQNEAQ (reference sequence). The CDR3 spans 13 residues. The CDR3 DNA follows: TGTGCCAGCAGACAGGGGGCCGACACTGAAGCTTTCTTT. As protein: CASRQGADTEAFF. The full variable domain, in which reference TRBV7-9 and TRBJ1-1 provide the parts outside the CDR3, is DTGVSQNPRHKITKRGQNVTFRCDPISEHNRLYWYRQTLGQGPEFLTYFQNEAQLEKSRLLSDRFSAERPKGSFSTLEIQRTEQGDSAMYLCASRQGADTEAFFGQGTRLTVV.

The chain uses TRBV11-1 and TRBJ1-1; possibly TRBD1 for D (6 bases). Germline V gives CDR1 SGHAT, CDR2 FQDESV (reference sequence). The V end was cut by 10 bases, the J end by 5 bases, with 23 bases between. This CDR3 region has 15 residues. The CDR3 reads CAITGGVRVNTEAFF. For the CDR3, the DNA is TGTGCCATCACCGGGGGCGTCCGGGTAAATACTGAAGCTTTCTTT.

Only a few counts were recorded for this clonotype. The chain joins TRBV12-3 or TRBV12-4 to TRBJ2-7; the D gene is possibly TRBD2 (5 bases). The CDR3 loop spans 12 amino acids. V lost 3 bases, J lost 5 bases, and 8 bases lay in between. The CDR3 loop reads CASSLMRDEQYF. The DNA of the CDR3 is TGTGCCAGCAGTTTGATGAGGGACGAGCAGTACTTC.

This chain links TRBV7-6 with TRBJ2-7; 7 nucleotides line up with TRBD1. The V gene end was trimmed by 5 bases and the J gene end by 4 bases; junction bases not matched to a gene: 17. The germline V gene encodes CDR1 SGHVS and CDR2 FNYEAQ. The CDR3 covers 17 residues. CDR3 nucleotides: TGTGCCAGCAGCCCCTACGTTCAGGGGGATTACCTTTACGAGCAGTACTTC. It is translated as CASSPYVQGDYLYEQYF.

The chain joins TRBV27 to TRBJ2-1; D is ambiguous. Germline-derived CDR1 and CDR2 are MNHEY and SMNVEV (reference sequence). The CDR3 spans 12 residues. V was cut by 5 bases and J by 10 bases, with 12 bases left in between. The CDR3 DNA sequence: TGTGCCAGCAGTGGCGCCGGGTACGAGCAGTTCTTC. It codes for CASSGAGYEQFF.

The chain combines TRBV21-1 with TRBJ2-7; the tabulated D call, TRBD2, remains unverified against the DNA. TRBV21-1 counts as a pseudogene. This CDR3 has 16 residues. CDR3 region: CASSIPGTESSYEQYV. CDR3 coding DNA: TGTGCCAGCAGCATCCCCGGGACTGAGAGCTCCTACGAGCAGTACGTC.

The gene calls are TRBV15 and TRBJ1-2; D perhaps matches TRBD1 (5 bases). Trimming removed 0 bases at V and 7 bases at J, with 21 bases between. The CDR3 runs 17 residues. Looked up from germline, CDR1 is LNHNV and CDR2 is YYDKDF (reference sequence). CDR3 in amino acids: CATSRDRVTGWNGGYTF. CDR3 coding DNA: TGTGCCACCAGCAGAGATCGAGTCACAGGTTGGAATGGTGGCTACACCTTC.

V usage is TRBV9 and J usage is TRBJ2-3; TRBD2 might be the D (6 bases). Germline loops: CDR1 SGDLS, CDR2 YYNGEE. V shed 2 bases and J shed 0 bases, with 10 bases lying between them. This CDR3 is built from 15 residues. In DNA form, the CDR3 reads TGTGCCAGCAGCGTTGGAGGGGTAAGCACAGATACGCAGTATTTT. As protein: CASSVGGVSTDTQYF.

This clonotype turned up a few times. This sequence joins TRBV9 and TRBJ2-3; 7 positions match TRBD2. The CDR3 spans 15 residues. Germline-derived CDR1 and CDR2 are SGDLS and YYNGEE. V gave up 4 bases and J gave up 6 bases; unmatched junction bases: 11. The CDR3 DNA reads TGTGCCAGCAGCCTCCCTCTGGGGGGGGATGATACGCAGTATTTT. Translation gives CASSLPLGGDDTQYF. Full variable domain (rest looked up from reference TRBV9 and TRBJ2-3): DSGVTQTPKHLITATGQRVTLRCSPRSGDLSVYWYQQSLDQGLQFLIQYYNGEERAKGNILERFSAQQFPDLHSELNLSSLELGDSALYFCASSLPLGGDDTQYFGPGTRLTVL.

The chain carries TRBV29-1 and TRBJ2-1, with D possibly TRBD1 on 5 matching bases. From germline, CDR1 is SQVTM and CDR2 ANQGSEA. With 3 bases removed from V and 8 bases from J, the gap between germline ends came to 17 bases. There are 14 residues in the CDR3. CDR3 amino acids: CSVDMAGIGYEQFF. The DNA for the CDR3 is TGCAGCGTTGATATGGCAGGGATAGGTTATGAGCAGTTCTTC.

The chain couples TRBV11-1 to TRBJ2-1, with D hard to call. Looked up from germline, CDR1 is SGHAT and CDR2 is FQDESV (reference sequence). V was clipped by 4 bases and J by 4 bases, with 8 bases between them. The CDR3 sequence is 13 residues long. The CDR3, as DNA: TGTGCCAGCAGCTCCTGGGGTTACAATGAGCAGTTCTTC. It is translated as CASSSWGYNEQFF.

The chain links TRBV5-6 to TRBJ1-2; TRBD1 aligns across 8 bases. J gave up 4 bases and V 4 bases, and 9 bases lay outside the gene matches. Germline assignment: CDR1 SGHDT and CDR2 YYEEEE. This CDR3 contains 15 residues. Here the CDR3 DNA reads TGTGCCAGCAGCCACGCGGGACAGGCGACCTATGGCTACACCTTC. As protein: CASSHAGQATYGYTF.

This clonotype turned up a few times. V usage is TRBV4-1 and J usage is TRBJ2-1, with TRBD1 matching over 7 bases. Germline assignment: CDR1 MGHRA and CDR2 YSYEKL. The CDR3 loop spans 18 amino acids. Unmatched junction bases numbered 10, after V lost 2 bases and J lost 0 bases. CDR3 region: CASSQWKGAHLSYNEQFF. As DNA, the CDR3 is TGCGCCAGCAGCCAATGGAAGGGGGCTCACCTCTCCTACAATGAGCAGTTCTTC.

The chain has TRBV29-1 and TRBJ2-3, with D perhaps matching TRBD2 (6 bases). V was trimmed by 5 bases and J by 6 bases, leaving 12 bases between them. Germline V CDR1 and CDR2: SQVTM, ANQGSEA. This CDR3 contains 12 residues. DNA of the CDR3: TGCAGCGTTCTGGGGGGATGGGATACGCAGTATTTT. Translated, it gives CSVLGGWDTQYF.

The chain has TRBV4-2 and TRBJ1-5; 9 bases line up with TRBD1. The V and J ends lost 3 bases and 7 bases, in that order; junction bases with no gene match: 4. This CDR3 has 14 amino acids. The germline CDR1 and CDR2 sequences are LGHNA and YNFKEQ. CDR3 bases: TGTGCCAGCAGCCAGACAGGGGGGAGGCAGCCCCAGCATTTT. Amino acid sequence: CASSQTGGRQPQHF.

The gene calls are TRBV10-1 and TRBJ2-7; TRBD1 matches 7 bases. The CDR3 sequence is 12 residues long. With V trimmed by 11 bases and J by 3 bases, 7 bases remained unmatched. Per the germline V gene, CDR1 is WNHNN and CDR2 is SYGVQD (reference sequence). The CDR3 loop is CAPWTGFYEQYV. The CDR3 DNA sequence: TGCGCCCCTTGGACAGGCTTCTACGAGCAGTACGTC.

This clonotype was found a few times. V is TRBV20-1 and J is TRBJ1-1, with 10 bases lining up with TRBD1. Germline V gives CDR1 DFQATT, CDR2 SNEGSKA (reference sequence). The CDR3 has 16 residues. J gave up 4 bases and V 6 bases, and 14 bases lay outside the gene matches. CDR3 residues: CSAHDRDRGGSTEAFF. In DNA, the CDR3 is TGCAGTGCCCACGACCGGGACAGGGGTGGTAGCACTGAAGCTTTCTTT.

This clonotype was seen only a few times. The chain employs TRBV4-3 and TRBJ2-7; 13 bases are shared with TRBD2. The CDR3 extends over 15 amino acids. V gave up 4 bases and J gave up 3 bases; unmatched junction bases: 3. Germline CDR1 reads LGHNA; CDR2 reads YSLEER. The CDR3 region is CASSPRTSGGYEQYF. DNA for the CDR3: TGCGCCAGCAGCCCGCGGACTAGCGGGGGCTACGAGCAGTACTTC.

This clonotype turned up a few times. V gene TRBV4-1 combines with J gene TRBJ2-3; the D gene is possibly TRBD2 (7 bases). The CDR3 sequence is 15 residues long. Germline CDR1 and CDR2: MGHRA and YSYEKL. Between the trimmed V and J ends, which lost 5 bases and 6 bases, there was a span of 18 bases. The CDR3, as DNA: TGCGCCAGCAGCGGGGGGGCGCCCGTTGGGGATACGCAGTATTTT. Protein sequence: CASSGGAPVGDTQYF.

In this sample, this clonotype turned up a few times. The chain is built from TRBV27 and TRBJ2-2, with TRBD1 matching 8 bases. The V segment lost 5 bases and the J segment 6 bases; nucleotides outside the gene matches: 5. Germline V CDR1 and CDR2: MNHEY, SMNVEV (reference sequence). The CDR3 runs 14 residues. This CDR3 is CASSHDRGPGELFF. The CDR3 bases are TGTGCCAGCAGTCACGACAGGGGACCCGGGGAGCTGTTTTTT.

The chain joins TRBV7-9 to TRBJ1-2, with 12 bases that match TRBD1. The CDR3 covers 17 residues. CDR1 and CDR2 (germline): SEHNR, FQNEAQ (reference sequence). J gave up 4 bases and V 5 bases, and 11 bases lay outside the gene matches. The CDR3 is CASSSTGTGGAGYGYTF. CDR3 bases: TGTGCCAGCAGCAGTACCGGGACAGGGGGCGCGGGCTATGGCTACACCTTC.

The chain uses TRBV7-9 and TRBJ1-2, with D possibly being TRBD1 (5 bases). The CDR3 is made up of 14 amino acids. The V end lost 5 bases, the J end lost 0 bases, and 10 bases lay between the germline ends. The V gene's germline CDR1 is SEHNR and CDR2 FQNEAQ (reference sequence). The DNA for the CDR3 is TGTGCCAGCAGCCCGGCAGGGCCTAACTATGGCTACACCTTC. It specifies CASSPAGPNYGYTF.